What follows are 4 T cell receptor beta chains derived from one specimen sequenced in a study of blood T cell repertoires in COVID-19. Profiled with immunoSEQ multiplex PCR; TCRdb holds only in-frame clones, not every one. The repertoire holds about 260,000 clones, with around 87% as singletons. The sequenced material came from peripheral blood. The origin of the receptors is a woman aged 55-70 years with COVID-19, enrolled during active disease.

The CDR3 DNA follows: TGTGCCAGCAGTACCCGGGGGGTCCAAGAGACCCAGTACTTC. Encoded protein: CASSTRGVQETQYF. The rearrangement links TRBV6-5 to TRBJ2-5; 7 nucleotides agree with TRBD2. V lost 5 bases, J lost 1 base, and 4 bases stayed unmatched. Germline CDR1 is MNHEY and CDR2 is SVGAGI. This CDR3 is 14 amino acids long.

This clone has just a few counts. V gene TRBV6-2 or TRBV6-3 combines with J gene TRBJ1-5; 9 nucleotides line up with TRBD1. J gave up 6 bases and V 2 bases, and 11 bases lay outside the gene matches. The CDR3 contains 17 residues. CDR1 and CDR2 (germline): MNHEY, SVGEGT. CDR3 residues: CASSYHGQGLMGQPQHF. CDR3 nucleotides: TGTGCCAGCAGTTACCATGGACAGGGGCTCATGGGTCAGCCCCAGCATTTT.

The chain links TRBV29-1 to TRBJ2-7; TRBD2 aligns across 8 bases. The CDR3 runs to 14 residues. Germline V gene sequence: CDR1 SQVTM, CDR2 ANQGSEA. The V and J ends lost 4 bases and 0 bases, in that order; junction bases with no gene match: 5. The CDR3, as DNA: TGCAGCGTTGTAGGCGGGGGGAGCTCCTACGAGCAGTACTTC. Translating gives CSVVGGGSSYEQYF.

The chain employs TRBV18 and TRBJ2-1, with 8 bases that match TRBD2. This CDR3 is 15 amino acids long. Trimming at V came to 4 bases and at J to 3 bases, leaving 5 bases not matched to a gene. Germline CDR1 reads KGHSH; CDR2 reads LQKENI. The CDR3 protein is CASSRGSGNYNEQFF. CDR3 coding DNA: TGTGCCAGCTCACGGGGTAGCGGGAACTACAATGAGCAGTTCTTC.